This passage covers 32 T cell receptor beta chains from one sample sequenced in a study of T cell responses to AZD1222 COVID-19 vaccine. Clones were read by immunoSEQ multiplex PCR, and TCRdb kept only the in-frame ones, dropping some. The sample lists 90,000 to 150,000 clones; around 88% were seen once. Here the sequenced sample was peripheral blood, taken 28 days after the second AZD1222 dose. The receptors were gathered from an adult who received the AZD1222 COVID-19 vaccine.

The table lists this clone with a count of one. The rearrangement links TRBV10-3 to TRBJ2-7; D not resolved. Trimming removed 4 bases from V and 2 bases from J, with 6 bases in between. Germline CDR1 ENHRY, CDR2 SYGVKD. The CDR3 has 12 residues. DNA of the CDR3: TGTGCCATCAGTGCCCTCACCTACGAGCAGTACTTC. Amino acid sequence: CAISALTYEQYF.

The V and J genes are TRBV7-2 and TRBJ2-3; 8 bases fit TRBD2. The J segment lost 5 bases and the V segment lost 3 bases, leaving 7 bases of the junction unmatched. CDR1 SGHTA and CDR2 FQGNSA come from the germline V gene. This CDR3 has 15 residues. CDR3 region: CASSLTGGKLDTQYF. Here the CDR3 DNA reads TGTGCCAGCAGCTTGACGGGGGGGAAACTAGATACGCAGTATTTT.

This clone was seen more than once but under ten times. The V and J genes are TRBV27 and TRBJ1-5, with D tentatively TRBD1 (6 bases). The V end was cut by 7 bases, the J end by 7 bases, with 20 bases between. The CDR3 covers 15 residues. CDR1 is MNHEY and CDR2 is SMNVEV in the germline V gene (reference sequence). In DNA, the CDR3 is TGTGCCAGCAACCCCCTAGGGCAGAGGGGGCAGCCCCAGCATTTT. Amino acid sequence: CASNPLGQRGQPQHF.

V gene TRBV5-4 combines with J gene TRBJ2-7; 7 bases agree with TRBD1. CDR1 SGHNT and CDR2 YYREEE come from the germline V gene (reference sequence). V shed 7 bases, J shed 3 bases, and the junction held 10 bases outside the gene matches. The CDR3 spans 14 residues. CDR3 loop: CASHQTGENYEQYF. The CDR3 coding sequence is TGTGCCAGCCACCAAACAGGGGAGAACTACGAGCAGTACTTC.

The chain carries TRBV12-3 or TRBV12-4 and TRBJ2-2, with D unclear. V dropped 6 bases and J dropped 10 bases, with 9 bases sitting between them. The CDR3 contains 11 residues. CDR3 residues: CASSPGLELFF. The CDR3 DNA follows: TGTGCCAGCAGCCCTGGGTTGGAGCTGTTTTTT.

The chain is built from TRBV5-6 and TRBJ2-7; D possibly corresponds to TRBD2 (6 bases). This CDR3 is built from 15 residues. Germline values: CDR1 SGHDT, CDR2 YYEEEE. V lost 1 base, J lost 1 base, and 12 bases lay in between. CDR3 nucleotides: TGTGCCAGCAGCTTGTGGGGACTTCAATCCTACGAGCAGTACTTC. Its protein is CASSLWGLQSYEQYF.

This clone is a singleton in its sample. J is TRBJ1-2 and V is TRBV5-5; TRBD1 matches 10 bases. Looked up from germline, CDR1 is SGHKS and CDR2 is YYEKEE (reference sequence). The CDR3 is 16 residues long. V was clipped by 2 bases and J by 3 bases; unmatched bases: 7. The CDR3 DNA reads TGTGCCAGCAGCTTCGGGGACAGGGGAGATCACTATGGCTACACCTTC. It codes for CASSFGDRGDHYGYTF.

The rearrangement uses TRBV3-1 (or the pseudogene TRBV3-2) and TRBJ2-7, with D tentatively TRBD1 (5 bases). Trimming cost V 5 bases and J 0 bases, with 20 bases left between them. CDR3 length: 17 residues. The V gene's germline CDR1 is LGHDT and CDR2 YNNKEL (reference sequence). The CDR3 protein is CASSYYPYSTDSYEQYF. CDR3 in DNA: TGTGCCAGCAGCTATTACCCGTACTCGACAGACTCCTACGAGCAGTACTTC.

To note about this clone: At one boundary the junction diverges from the germline segment, which might be a read error. The rearrangement links TRBV11-3 to TRBJ1-1, with D uncertain. Per the germline V gene, CDR1 is SGHNT and CDR2 is YENEEA. This CDR3 has 14 amino acids. The CDR3 coding sequence is TGTGCCAGCAGCCCCACCGGATGGAACGCTGAAGCTTTCTTT. Translated, it gives CASSPTGWNAEAFF.

V and J are TRBV4-3 and TRBJ2-5, with no clear D. Trimming stripped 0 bases from V and 9 bases from J, with 17 bases between. CDR1 is LGHNA and CDR2 is YSLEER in the germline V gene. The CDR3 is 15 residues long. The CDR3 nucleotides are TGCGCCAGCAGCCAAGATCGTAGACTCCCCGAGGCCCAGTACTTC. It translates to CASSQDRRLPEAQYF.

The sample holds a few counts of this clone. V is TRBV5-6 and J is TRBJ1-3, with D unresolved. The germline gives CDR1 SGHDT, CDR2 YYEEEE. Trimming left V 1 base short and J 8 bases short, with 4 bases between. The CDR3 contains 11 residues. CDR3 sequence reads: CASSLSHTIYF. CDR3 in DNA: TGTGCCAGCAGCTTGAGTCACACCATATATTTT.

The rearrangement links TRBV18 to TRBJ2-7; 10 nucleotides line up with TRBD1. This CDR3 contains 14 residues. CDR1 is KGHSH, CDR2 LQKENI, per germline. The ends lost 6 bases at V and 2 bases at J; junction bases unmatched: 4. In nucleotides, the CDR3 is TGTGCCAGCTCCCCCGGGACAGGGGCCTACGAGCAGTACTTC. This gives the protein CASSPGTGAYEQYF.

J is TRBJ2-7 and V is TRBV9, with D uncertain. This CDR3 contains 11 residues. V dropped 7 bases and J dropped 6 bases, with 11 bases sitting between them. The V gene's germline CDR1 is SGDLS and CDR2 YYNGEE. The CDR3 nucleotides are TGTGCCAGCCGCGAAGAGGCCGAGCAGTACTTC. The encoded protein is CASREEAEQYF. The full variable domain, rest sourced from reference TRBV9 and TRBJ2-7, is DSGVTQTPKHLITATGQRVTLRCSPRSGDLSVYWYQQSLDQGLQFLIQYYNGEERAKGNILERFSAQQFPDLHSELNLSSLELGDSALYFCASREEAEQYFGPGTRLTVT.

In this sample, this clone turned up once. The chain uses TRBV7-8 and TRBJ2-3, with 7 bases that match TRBD2. V lost 3 bases to trimming and J lost 2 bases; unmatched junction nucleotides: 8. The CDR3 covers 16 residues. The germline V gene encodes CDR1 SGHVS and CDR2 FQNEAQ. CDR3 residues: CASSFHWGGSTDTQYF. CDR3 sequence (DNA): TGTGCCAGCAGCTTTCACTGGGGGGGGTCCACAGATACGCAGTATTTT.

Only one count was recorded for this clone. J is TRBJ2-1 and V is TRBV5-5, with D possibly being TRBD2 (6 bases). V dropped 2 bases and J dropped 0 bases, with 12 bases sitting between them. Germline V gene lookup returns CDR1 SGHKS and CDR2 YYEKEE (reference sequence). The length of the CDR3 is 16 residues. In DNA, the CDR3 is TGTGCCAGCAGCTTCCCGGGGGAGACCTCCTACAATGAGCAGTTCTTC. Amino acid sequence: CASSFPGETSYNEQFF.

This clone was seen once. The gene calls are TRBV5-5 and TRBJ2-1; 14 positions match TRBD2. Germline V gene lookup returns CDR1 SGHKS and CDR2 YYEKEE (reference sequence). CDR3 length equals 18 residues. Trimming took 0 bases from V and 8 from J; bases not matched to a gene: 10. The CDR3 region is CASSLEAWTSGRSDEQFF. DNA for the CDR3: TGTGCCAGCAGCTTGGAAGCTTGGACTAGCGGGAGGAGCGATGAGCAGTTCTTC.

This sequence joins TRBV9 and TRBJ2-5, with D perhaps matching TRBD1 (5 bases). The CDR3 spans 15 residues. Germline-derived CDR1 and CDR2 are SGDLS and YYNGEE. V was pared by 3 bases and J by 5 bases, with 17 bases between. The CDR3 DNA is TGTGCCAGCAGCGACCCCCTCAGGGCGGAGGAGACCCAGTACTTC. Protein product: CASSDPLRAEETQYF.

The chain's CDR3 is CSVALAGGPNHNEQFF. DNA of the CDR3: TGCAGCGTTGCACTAGCGGGAGGGCCTAACCACAATGAGCAGTTCTTC. V is TRBV29-1 and J is TRBJ2-1, with 13 bases aligning to TRBD2. V lost 4 bases to trimming and J lost 5 bases; unmatched junction nucleotides: 8. This CDR3 has 16 residues. CDR1 is SQVTM and CDR2 is ANQGSEA in the germline V gene.

J is TRBJ2-3 and V is TRBV9, with 15 bases identical to TRBD2. The CDR3 loop spans 18 amino acids. Trimming cost V 4 bases and J 3 bases; bases outside gene matches: 9. In germline, CDR1 is SGDLS, CDR2 YYNGEE. The CDR3 region has the DNA TGTGCCAGCAGCCTAGGACTAGCGGGGGGGCCTGAAACAGATACGCAGTATTTT. This codes for CASSLGLAGGPETDTQYF.

The V and J genes are TRBV6-2 or TRBV6-3 and TRBJ2-3; a weak D match, TRBD2 (7 bases). There are 18 residues in the CDR3. From germline, CDR1 is MNHEY and CDR2 SVGEGT. Trimming took 2 bases from V and 2 from J, leaving 20 bases between them. CDR3 nucleotides: TGTGCCAGCAGTTACCCCTCCCCGGGGGGCCTCTACACAGATACGCAGTATTTT. Residues: CASSYPSPGGLYTDTQYF.

The V gene is TRBV5-1, the J gene TRBJ2-1; 13 bases align to TRBD2. V trimming: 7 bases; J trimming: 10 bases; junction bases outside the gene matches: 8. The length of the CDR3 is 14 residues. CDR1 and CDR2 (germline): SGHRS, YFSETQ. DNA of the CDR3: TGCGCCAGCTCTCCCGGGACTAGCGGGGCCGAGCAGTTCTTC. It encodes CASSPGTSGAEQFF.

The rearrangement joins TRBV14 to TRBJ1-6; possibly TRBD1 for D (6 bases). CDR1 SGHDN and CDR2 FVKESK come from the germline V gene. The CDR3 is 17 amino acids. The ends were cut back, 4 bases at V and 0 bases at J, with 13 bases in the middle. The CDR3 coding sequence is TGTGCCAGCAGCCGATACACAGGGAGCTCCTATAATTCACCCCTCCACTTT. It encodes CASSRYTGSSYNSPLHF.

V and J are TRBV10-3 and TRBJ2-3; D is unresolved. The V end was cut by 3 bases, the J end by 3 bases, with 7 bases between. The CDR3 has 13 residues. Germline V gives CDR1 ENHRY, CDR2 SYGVKD. As DNA, the CDR3 is TGTGCCATCAGTGAATCTGGGACAGATACGCAGTATTTT. Protein: CAISESGTDTQYF.

The chain uses TRBV12-3 or TRBV12-4 and TRBJ1-5, with D tentatively TRBD1 (5 bases). This CDR3 is built from 12 residues. V lost 2 bases and J 6 bases, leaving 5 bases between the germline ends. The CDR3 nucleotides read TGTGCCAGCAGTTTACAGGGTCAGCCCCAGCATTTT. Encoded protein: CASSLQGQPQHF.

V and J are TRBV6-5 and TRBJ1-1; TRBD1 matches at 7 bases. Looked up from germline, CDR1 is MNHEY and CDR2 is SVGAGI. CDR3 size: 16 residues. V shed 0 bases and J 0 bases; nucleotides not matched to a gene: 4. The CDR3 DNA reads as TGTGCCAGCAGTTACTCTACAGGGGAGGTGAACACTGAAGCTTTCTTT. Residues: CASSYSTGEVNTEAFF.

This chain links TRBV14 with TRBJ2-7; tentatively, D is TRBD1 or TRBD2 (5 bases each). With 5 bases removed from V and 7 bases from J, the gap between germline ends came to 15 bases. Germline V gives CDR1 SGHDN, CDR2 FVKESK. The CDR3 consists of 13 residues. In DNA form, the CDR3 reads TGTGCCAGCAGCTATGGGACGGCAAGTGAGCAGTACTTC. Its translation is CASSYGTASEQYF. Complete variable domain (other parts from reference TRBV14 and TRBJ2-7): EAGVTQFPSHSVIEKGQTVTLRCDPISGHDNLYWYRRVMGKEIKFLLHFVKESKQDESGMPNNRFLAERTGGTYSTLKVQPAELEDSGVYFCASSYGTASEQYFGPGTRLTVT.

V is TRBV6-5 and J is TRBJ1-6; TRBD1 might be the D (5 bases). V lost 6 bases and J 8 bases, leaving 17 bases between the germline ends. CDR3 size: 15 residues. The germline V gene encodes CDR1 MNHEY and CDR2 SVGAGI. CDR3 residues: CASRGRRLRDSPLHF. CDR3 in DNA: TGTGCCAGCAGGGGACGGCGGTTAAGGGATTCACCCCTCCACTTT.

CDR3 bases: TGTGCCAGCAGCTTGCAGGGCTTTACTACCTACGAGCAGTACTTC. Protein: CASSLQGFTTYEQYF. The genes are TRBV5-4 and TRBJ2-7, with D possibly being TRBD1 (5 bases). This CDR3 is built from 15 residues. CDR1 is SGHNT and CDR2 is YYREEE in the germline V gene (reference sequence). Between the trimmed V and J ends, which lost 1 base and 2 bases, there was a span of 13 bases.

The chain employs TRBV30 and TRBJ1-6; D is unclear. CDR1 and CDR2 (germline): GTSNPN, SVGIG (reference sequence). The CDR3 spans 15 residues. The V and J ends lost 0 bases and 6 bases respectively, with 12 bases between them. CDR3 sequence (DNA): TGTGCCTGGAGTGTAGGTCAGCAGTTTAATTCACCCCTCCACTTT. Translated, it gives CAWSVGQQFNSPLHF.

The V and J genes are TRBV27 and TRBJ1-5, with TRBD1 matching over 10 bases. The CDR3 is 13 residues long. J lost 12 bases, V lost 0 bases, and 2 bases had no gene match. CDR1 MNHEY and CDR2 SMNVEV come from the germline V gene (reference sequence). CDR3 DNA sequence: TGTGCCAGCAGTTTATCGCGGGACAGGGGCCAGCATTTT. Protein product: CASSLSRDRGQHF.

The CDR3 bases are TGTGCCAGCACCTATGGGGGGGTGCTCTCCTACGAGCAGTACTTC. Translated: CASTYGGVLSYEQYF. This chain uses TRBV6-5 with TRBJ2-7; 7 bases are shared with TRBD2. The CDR3 has 15 residues. Germline lookup yields CDR1 MNHEY and CDR2 SVGAGI. V was pared by 7 bases and J by 0 bases, with 9 bases of the junction left unmatched.

V is TRBV13 and J is TRBJ1-2, with D unresolved. CDR3 length: 14 amino acids. In germline, CDR1 is PRHDT, CDR2 FYEKMQ (reference sequence). Between the trimmed V and J ends, which lost 5 bases and 6 bases, there was a span of 16 bases. The CDR3 here is CASSPGRFRDGYTF. Written as DNA, the CDR3 is TGTGCCAGCAGCCCAGGACGCTTTCGAGATGGCTACACCTTC.